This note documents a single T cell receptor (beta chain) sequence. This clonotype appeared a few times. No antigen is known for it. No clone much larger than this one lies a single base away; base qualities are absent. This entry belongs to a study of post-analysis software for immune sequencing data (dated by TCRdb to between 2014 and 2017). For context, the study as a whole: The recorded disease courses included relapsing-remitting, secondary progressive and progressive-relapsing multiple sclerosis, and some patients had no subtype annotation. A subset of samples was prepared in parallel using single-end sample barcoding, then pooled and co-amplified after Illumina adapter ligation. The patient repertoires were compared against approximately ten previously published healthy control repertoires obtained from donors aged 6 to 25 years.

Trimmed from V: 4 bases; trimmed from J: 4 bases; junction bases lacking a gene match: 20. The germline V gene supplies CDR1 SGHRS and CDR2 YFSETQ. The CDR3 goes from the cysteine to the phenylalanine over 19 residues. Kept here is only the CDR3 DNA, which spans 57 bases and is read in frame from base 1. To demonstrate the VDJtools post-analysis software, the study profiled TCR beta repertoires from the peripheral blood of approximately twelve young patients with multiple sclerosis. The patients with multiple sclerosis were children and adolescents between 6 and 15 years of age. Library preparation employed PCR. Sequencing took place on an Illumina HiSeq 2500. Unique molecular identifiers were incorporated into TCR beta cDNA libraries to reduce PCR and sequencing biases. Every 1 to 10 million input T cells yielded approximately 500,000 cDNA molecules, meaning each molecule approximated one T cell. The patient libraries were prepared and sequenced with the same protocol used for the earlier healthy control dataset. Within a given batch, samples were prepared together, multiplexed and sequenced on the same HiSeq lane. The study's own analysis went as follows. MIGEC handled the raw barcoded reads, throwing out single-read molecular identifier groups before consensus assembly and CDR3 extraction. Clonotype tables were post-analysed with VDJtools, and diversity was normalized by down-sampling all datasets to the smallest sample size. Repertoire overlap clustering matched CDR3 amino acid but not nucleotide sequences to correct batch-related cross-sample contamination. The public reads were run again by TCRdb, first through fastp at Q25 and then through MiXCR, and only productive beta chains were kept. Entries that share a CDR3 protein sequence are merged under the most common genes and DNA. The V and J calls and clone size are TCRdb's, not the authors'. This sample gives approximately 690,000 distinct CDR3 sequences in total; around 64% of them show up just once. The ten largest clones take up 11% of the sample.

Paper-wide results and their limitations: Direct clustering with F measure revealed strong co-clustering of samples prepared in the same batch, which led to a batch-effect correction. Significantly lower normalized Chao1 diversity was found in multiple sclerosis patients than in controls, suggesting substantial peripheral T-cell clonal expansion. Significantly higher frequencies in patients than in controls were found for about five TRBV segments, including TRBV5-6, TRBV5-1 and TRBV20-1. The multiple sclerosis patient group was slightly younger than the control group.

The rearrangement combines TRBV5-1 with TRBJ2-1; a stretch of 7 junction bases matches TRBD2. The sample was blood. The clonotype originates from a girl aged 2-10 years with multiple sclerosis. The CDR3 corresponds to CASSEQPTSRDYGYNEQFF. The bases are TGCGCCAGCAGCGAACAACCTACGTCGCGGGACTACGGGTACAATGAGCAGTTCTTC.